This T cell receptor beta chain comes out of a study of cytomegalovirus exposure and HLA in healthy donors. Whole-study findings and limits: HLA-A and HLA-B allele assignments for most subjects were reportedly predicted accurately using TCR beta sequences. In a later analysis, TCR beta V- and J-gene trimming was associated with a missense DCLRE1C variant. Specificity for CMV antigens was confirmed in vitro for a few of the CMV-associated chains. The listing of roughly 160 TCR beta chains classed them as cytomegalovirus-associated.

The PCR had 60 Vbeta and 13 Jbeta primers. The protocol was immunoSEQ multiplex PCR, while the TCRdb copy is restricted to in-frame clones and leaves out a portion. The profile shows around 71,000 clones, less than 75% of them singletons. The CDR3 runs 14 residues. V lost 6 bases, J lost 1 base, and 12 bases lay in between. CDR1 and CDR2 (germline): MNHNS, SASEGT. Regarding this clone: Its antigen remains unknown.

The TCR sequence derives from a man aged 30 to 39 in good health and CMV-seropositive. The chain employs TRBV6-1 and TRBJ1-1; D is possibly TRBD1 (6 bases). Sequencing was carried out using PBMCs. The CDR3, as DNA: TGTGCCAGCAGCATCGGACAGCAGAACACTGAAGCTTTCTTT. Protein: CASSIGQQNTEAFF.